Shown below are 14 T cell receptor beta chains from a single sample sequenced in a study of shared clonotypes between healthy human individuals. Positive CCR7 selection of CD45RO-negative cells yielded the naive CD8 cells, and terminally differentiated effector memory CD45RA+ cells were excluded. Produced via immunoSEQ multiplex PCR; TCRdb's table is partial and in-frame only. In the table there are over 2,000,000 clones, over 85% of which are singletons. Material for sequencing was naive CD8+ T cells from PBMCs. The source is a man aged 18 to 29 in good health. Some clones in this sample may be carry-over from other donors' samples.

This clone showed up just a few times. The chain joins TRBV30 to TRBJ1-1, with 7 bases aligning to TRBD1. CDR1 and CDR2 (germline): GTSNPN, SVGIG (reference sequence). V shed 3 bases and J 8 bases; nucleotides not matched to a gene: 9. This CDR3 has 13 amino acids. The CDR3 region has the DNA TGTGCCTGGAGATTCACCCCCAGGGGGGAAGCTTTCTTT. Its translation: CAWRFTPRGEAFF.

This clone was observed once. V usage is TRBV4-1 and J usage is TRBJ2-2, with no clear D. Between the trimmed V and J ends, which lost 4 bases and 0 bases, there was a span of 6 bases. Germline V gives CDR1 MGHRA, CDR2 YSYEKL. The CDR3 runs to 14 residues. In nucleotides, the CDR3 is TGCGCCAGCAGCCTAAGCCCGAACACCGGGGAGCTGTTTTTT. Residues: CASSLSPNTGELFF.

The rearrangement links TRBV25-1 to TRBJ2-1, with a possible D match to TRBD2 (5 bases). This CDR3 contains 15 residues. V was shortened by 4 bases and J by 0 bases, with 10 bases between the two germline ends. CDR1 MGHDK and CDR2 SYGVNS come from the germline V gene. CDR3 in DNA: TGTGCCAGCAGTGCGGACTGGAGCTCCTACAATGAGCAGTTCTTC. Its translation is CASSADWSSYNEQFF.

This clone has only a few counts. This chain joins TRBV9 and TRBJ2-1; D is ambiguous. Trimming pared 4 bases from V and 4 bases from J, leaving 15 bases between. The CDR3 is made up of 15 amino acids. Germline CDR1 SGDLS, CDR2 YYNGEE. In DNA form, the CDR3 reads TGTGCCAGCAGCCCCCGTATTACGGTGTACAATGAGCAGTTCTTC. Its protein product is CASSPRITVYNEQFF.

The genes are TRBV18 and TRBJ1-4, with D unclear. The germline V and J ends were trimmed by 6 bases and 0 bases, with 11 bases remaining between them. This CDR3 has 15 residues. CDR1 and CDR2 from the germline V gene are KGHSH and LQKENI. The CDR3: CASSPSRSTNEKLFF. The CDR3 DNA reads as TGTGCCAGCTCCCCCAGTCGCTCAACTAATGAAAAACTGTTTTTT. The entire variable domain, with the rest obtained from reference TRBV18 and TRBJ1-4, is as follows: NAGVMQNPRHLVRRRGQEARLRCSPMKGHSHVYWYRQLPEEGLKFMVYLQKENIIDESGMPKERFSAEFPKEGPSILRIQQVVRGDSAAYFCASSPSRSTNEKLFFGSGTQLSVL.

CDR3 nucleotides: TGTGCCAGCAGCGTCCAGGGGGGGTCGAACACCGGGGAGCTGTTTTTT. This gives the protein CASSVQGGSNTGELFF. The chain combines TRBV9 with TRBJ2-2, with D perhaps being TRBD1 or TRBD2 (7 bases each). CDR1 is SGDLS and CDR2 is YYNGEE in the germline V gene. Trimming took off 2 bases at V and 0 bases at J, with 11 bases between the two ends. The CDR3 has 16 amino acids. Based on the CDR3 plus reference TRBV9 and TRBJ2-2, the full variable domain is DSGVTQTPKHLITATGQRVTLRCSPRSGDLSVYWYQQSLDQGLQFLIQYYNGEERAKGNILERFSAQQFPDLHSELNLSSLELGDSALYFCASSVQGGSNTGELFFGEGSRLTVL.

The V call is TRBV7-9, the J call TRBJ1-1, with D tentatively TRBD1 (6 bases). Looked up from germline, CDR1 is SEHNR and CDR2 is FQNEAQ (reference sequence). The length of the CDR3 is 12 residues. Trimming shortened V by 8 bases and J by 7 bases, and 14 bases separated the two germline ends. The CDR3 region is CASRRGASEAFF. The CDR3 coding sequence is TGTGCCAGCCGCCGGGGGGCGAGTGAAGCTTTCTTT.

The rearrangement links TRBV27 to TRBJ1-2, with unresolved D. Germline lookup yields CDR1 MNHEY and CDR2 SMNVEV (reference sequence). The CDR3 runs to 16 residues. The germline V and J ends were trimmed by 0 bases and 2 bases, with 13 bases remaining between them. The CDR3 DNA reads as TGTGCCAGCAGTTTATCGGCGGGTACCCGAAACTATGGCTACACCTTC. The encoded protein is CASSLSAGTRNYGYTF.

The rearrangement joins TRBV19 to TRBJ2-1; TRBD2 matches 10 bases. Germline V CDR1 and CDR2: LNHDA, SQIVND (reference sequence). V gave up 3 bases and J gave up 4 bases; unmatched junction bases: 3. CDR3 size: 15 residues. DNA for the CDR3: TGTGCCAGTAGTATGGTACTAGCGGGGTACAATGAGCAGTTCTTC. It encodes CASSMVLAGYNEQFF.

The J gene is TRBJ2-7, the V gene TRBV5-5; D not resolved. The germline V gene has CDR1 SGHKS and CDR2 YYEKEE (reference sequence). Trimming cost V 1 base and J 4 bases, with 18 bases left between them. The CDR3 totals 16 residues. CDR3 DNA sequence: TGTGCCAGCAGCTTGACCTCACGACCGGTAGCTTACGAGCAGTACTTC. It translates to CASSLTSRPVAYEQYF.

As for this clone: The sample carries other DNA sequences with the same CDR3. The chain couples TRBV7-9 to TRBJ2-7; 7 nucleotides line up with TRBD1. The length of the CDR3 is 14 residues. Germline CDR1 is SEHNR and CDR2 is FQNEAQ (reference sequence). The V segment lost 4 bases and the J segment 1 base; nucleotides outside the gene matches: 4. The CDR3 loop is CASSSRQGSYEQYF. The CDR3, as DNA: TGTGCCAGCAGCTCGAGACAGGGATCCTACGAGCAGTACTTC.

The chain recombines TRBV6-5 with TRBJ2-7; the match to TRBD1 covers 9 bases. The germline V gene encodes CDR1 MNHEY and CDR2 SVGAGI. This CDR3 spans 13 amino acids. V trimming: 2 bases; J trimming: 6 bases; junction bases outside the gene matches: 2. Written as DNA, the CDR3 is TGTGCCAGCAGTTACGCGGACAGGGGCGAGCAGTACTTC. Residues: CASSYADRGEQYF.

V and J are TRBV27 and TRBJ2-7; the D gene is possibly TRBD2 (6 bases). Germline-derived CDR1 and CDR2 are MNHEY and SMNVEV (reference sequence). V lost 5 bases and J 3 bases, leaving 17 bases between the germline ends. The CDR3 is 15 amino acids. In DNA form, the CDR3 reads TGTGCCAGCAGTCTGACCGGGGAGGATCTCTACGAGCAGTACTTC. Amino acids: CASSLTGEDLYEQYF.

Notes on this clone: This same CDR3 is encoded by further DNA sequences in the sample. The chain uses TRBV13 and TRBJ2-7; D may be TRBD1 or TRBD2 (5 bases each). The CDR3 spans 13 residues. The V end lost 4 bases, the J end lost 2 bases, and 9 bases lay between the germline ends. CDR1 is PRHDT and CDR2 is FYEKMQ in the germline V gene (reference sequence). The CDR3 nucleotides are TGTGCCAGCAGCTCTGGGGGAGCCTACGAGCAGTACTTC. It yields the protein CASSSGGAYEQYF.